The rows below give T cell receptor beta chains drawn from one sample of a study of T cell repertoires in cytomegalovirus infection. TCRdb reprocessed the reads with MiXCR, giving one entry per CDR3 protein. This sample carries 600,000 to 700,000 distinct CDR3 sequences, roughly 30% of them seen once, and the ten largest clones take 18%. Antigens of these TCRs are unknown. Sequencing used cultured PBMCs, obtained from culture after CMV antigen stimulation. The origin of the receptors is a human donor in good health (CMV status not recorded). Some clones in this sample may be carry-over from other donors' samples. CDR3s include the opening cysteine and the closing phenylalanine or tryptophan. Some rows mark clone size as missing; the rest say once, few, many or name a class of expanded clone.

CDR3aa	abundance	j_gene	len	v_gene
CATNRETVGGYTF	-	TRBJ1-2	13	TRBV2
CASSPLAGVAHNEQSF	few	TRBJ2-1	16	TRBV18
CASSIPPGQGYGYTF	-	TRBJ1-2	15	TRBV19
CASSQDGLGNEQFF	few	TRBJ2-1	14	TRBV2
CASSSPPRGTGANVLTF	-	TRBJ2-6	17	TRBV7-9
CASSPMLGGSGNTIYF	few	TRBJ1-3	16	TRBV28
CASSVSGRAPDEQFF	-	TRBJ2-1	15	TRBV11-3
CASSLDRRAGARDEQYF	-	TRBJ2-7	17	TRBV11-2
CASSSRRVNTEAFF	-	TRBJ1-1	14	TRBV5-3
CASSFEPNTDTQYF	-	TRBJ2-3	14	TRBV5-4
CASTESGTSEYNEQFF	-	TRBJ2-1	16	TRBV7-2
CAWSRQRTGFSSSPLHF	-	TRBJ1-6	17	TRBV30
CSAGGGLAGEEGTDTQYF	few	TRBJ2-3	18	TRBV20-1
CASSSGHYYEQYF	-	TRBJ2-7	13	TRBV7-9
CATSSPVGSYNEQFF	-	TRBJ2-1	15	TRBV15
CASTSEDTQYF	-	TRBJ2-3	11	TRBV7-2
CASRNAYLSGVEQFF	-	TRBJ2-1	15	TRBV2
CASSTDRQRAVGTQYF	-	TRBJ2-5	16	TRBV12-3/TRBV12-4
CASSSTGEVYEQYF	many	TRBJ2-7	14	TRBV7-2
CASSTGQVFNQPQHF	-	TRBJ1-5	15	TRBV7-9
CASSYPGLAGMGNEQFF	-	TRBJ2-1	17	TRBV6-6
CASSPWGTPSYEQYF	few	TRBJ2-7	15	TRBV5-4